The present entry profiles one TCR beta chain with its context. PCR was performed using 60 Vbeta and 13 Jbeta primers. Sequencing used immunoSEQ multiplex PCR; TCRdb keeps in-frame clones, though not all of them. The sample's table shows approximately 110,000 clones. Donors sampled were nominally healthy, though unrecorded immune exposures were likely. V lost 4 bases and J 6 bases, leaving 11 bases between the germline ends. Germline V gene lookup returns CDR1 MGHRA and CDR2 YSYEKL. The CDR3 contains 13 residues. The source of the sample is a study of cytomegalovirus exposure and HLA in healthy donors. Looking at the study overall: HLA-typed donors were the source of roughly 80 million unique TCRs held in an early data release.

Sequencing was done on a sample of PBMCs. The V gene is TRBV4-1, the J gene TRBJ2-3; D perhaps matches TRBD2 (5 bases). This TCR came from a man aged 45-65 years in good health and CMV-seronegative. Here the CDR3 DNA reads TGCGCCAGCAGCCTCGGGGAGATGGATACGCAGTATTTT. Encoded protein: CASSLGEMDTQYF.